The 10 T cell receptor beta chains reported below all come from one sample, sequenced in a study of Tregs in tolerant kidney transplant recipients. This table comes from immunoSEQ multiplex PCR, and its TCRdb copy is limited to in-frame clones, with some not included. Of tens of thousands of clones in the sample, around 87% are singletons; the top ten hold about 3.8%. Recipients received nonmyeloablative bone marrow transplants from related graft donors, with transient mixed chimerism. Sequencing used CD4+ T cells from blood (PBMCs), obtained 6 months after the transplant. The receptors shown here come from a human patient who received a combined kidney and bone marrow transplant. Some T cells may have originated in the graft donor.

This chain uses TRBV13 with TRBJ1-2; D is possibly TRBD1 (6 bases). V shed 4 bases and J shed 8 bases, with 17 bases lying between them. Germline CDR1 is PRHDT and CDR2 is FYEKMQ (reference sequence). This CDR3 spans 14 amino acids. The CDR3 reads CASSSPQRDKGYTF. CDR3 DNA sequence: TGTGCCAGCAGCTCACCGCAAAGGGACAAGGGCTACACCTTC.

This clone was recorded a few times. The CDR3 nucleotides are TGTGCCAGCAGTTACATCCGTGGGGGGGAGCGTACTGAAGCTTTCTTT. Translated: CASSYIRGGERTEAFF. V gene TRBV6-5 combines with J gene TRBJ1-1, with a tentative D call TRBD1 (5 bases). V was clipped by 2 bases and J by 5 bases, with 18 bases between them. Germline V gives CDR1 MNHEY, CDR2 SVGAGI. The CDR3 has 16 residues.

The chain combines TRBV11-2 with TRBJ2-3; the match to TRBD2 covers 9 bases. V lost 6 bases and J lost 4; bases outside the gene matches: 11. The germline CDR1 and CDR2 sequences are SGHAT and FQNNGV. The CDR3 consists of 16 residues. CDR3 residues: CASSFLAGPGADTQYF. CDR3 DNA sequence: TGTGCCAGCAGTTTTCTAGCGGGACCAGGCGCAGATACGCAGTATTTT.

V gene TRBV19 combines with J gene TRBJ2-5; possibly TRBD1 for D (6 bases). Germline V CDR1 and CDR2: LNHDA, SQIVND (reference sequence). The CDR3 runs 14 residues. V was trimmed by 4 bases and J by 5 bases, leaving 14 bases between them. As DNA, the CDR3 is TGTGCCAGTAGTAACGGACAGATTGGCGAGACCCAGTACTTC. It translates to CASSNGQIGETQYF.

The chain uses TRBV18 and TRBJ1-4, with 9 bases fitting TRBD1. CDR3 length: 14 residues. Germline assignment: CDR1 KGHSH and CDR2 LQKENI. With 0 bases clipped from V and 7 bases from J, the junction kept 0 bases outside the gene matches. CDR3: CASSPPDRGEKLFF. In nucleotides, the CDR3 is TGTGCCAGCTCACCACCGGACAGGGGTGAAAAACTGTTTTTT.

This clone was counted a few times. The rearrangement uses TRBV5-4 and TRBJ1-2, with no clear D. CDR3 length: 16 amino acids. CDR1 and CDR2 from the germline V gene are SGHNT and YYREEE (reference sequence). V was clipped by 4 bases and J by 5 bases, with 21 bases between them. Here the CDR3 reads CASSLGGQAKTYGYTF. CDR3 nucleotides: TGTGCCAGCAGCCTTGGTGGGCAGGCCAAAACTTATGGCTACACCTTC.

The table lists this clone with a few counts. The gene calls are TRBV14 and TRBJ2-7, with D perhaps TRBD1 (7 bases). Looked up from germline, CDR1 is SGHDN and CDR2 is FVKESK. V lost 1 base to trimming and J lost 2 bases, with 15 bases between them. This CDR3 is 16 amino acids long. CDR3 sequence (DNA): TGTGCCAGCAGCCAAGGCGGGACAGCGGTCCCCTACGAGCAGTACTTC. Its translation: CASSQGGTAVPYEQYF. The complete variable domain, with remaining parts taken from reference TRBV14 and TRBJ2-7, reads EAGVTQFPSHSVIEKGQTVTLRCDPISGHDNLYWYRRVMGKEIKFLLHFVKESKQDESGMPNNRFLAERTGGTYSTLKVQPAELEDSGVYFCASSQGGTAVPYEQYFGPGTRLTVT.

This chain uses TRBV7-9 with TRBJ1-5; D possibly corresponds to TRBD1 (6 bases). From germline, CDR1 is SEHNR and CDR2 FQNEAQ (reference sequence). V dropped 5 bases and J dropped 9 bases, with 14 bases sitting between them. The CDR3 extends over 13 amino acids. The CDR3 DNA is TGTGCCAGCAGCGAAGGTAGGGGGACGCCCCAGCATTTT. It yields the protein CASSEGRGTPQHF.

The V gene is TRBV28, the J gene TRBJ2-7, with 7 bases lining up with TRBD2. The CDR3 extends over 14 amino acids. Germline CDR1 reads MDHEN; CDR2 reads SYDVKM. V dropped 3 bases and J dropped 5; count of bases not matched to a gene: 7. CDR3 amino acids: CASSFMVGRDEQYF. CDR3 DNA sequence: TGTGCCAGCAGTTTTATGGTAGGGAGGGACGAGCAGTACTTC.

The chain employs TRBV18 and TRBJ2-4; no clear D. CDR3 size: 16 residues. V was cut by 0 bases and J by 7 bases, with 16 bases left in between. Germline-derived CDR1 and CDR2 are KGHSH and LQKENI. The CDR3 is CASSPPLSGLGNIQYF. The CDR3 DNA follows: TGTGCCAGCTCACCACCGTTGAGTGGGTTGGGCAACATTCAGTACTTC.